The TCR beta chain described here comes from a study of blood T cell repertoires in COVID-19. Study details: Sites across the United States, Italy and Spain contributed samples from acute and convalescent COVID-19. PBMCs, B-cell-depleted T cells, or T cells provided the cDNA or gDNA that made up the material.

In the authors' methods: Cell counts per sample came from amplifying reference gene primers. Measured with immunoSEQ multiplex PCR; TCRdb has only the in-frame clones, and not every one. The D gene and trimming were derived from the DNA, and the V and J assignments and clone size from that table. The sample lists roughly 120,000 clones; 86% were seen once. This CDR3 is 16 amino acids long. V was trimmed by 0 bases and J by 2 bases, leaving 12 bases between them. Germline assignment: CDR1 LNHNV and CDR2 YYDKDF (reference sequence). Sequenced: peripheral blood. This TCR derives from a man aged 65 to 85 who had recovered from COVID-19. The chain couples TRBV15 to TRBJ2-3; weak D call: TRBD2 (6 bases). CDR3 nucleotide sequence: TGTGCCACCAGCAGAGATCTGGAGGGATACACAGATACGCAGTATTTT. Translation: CATSRDLEGYTDTQYF.